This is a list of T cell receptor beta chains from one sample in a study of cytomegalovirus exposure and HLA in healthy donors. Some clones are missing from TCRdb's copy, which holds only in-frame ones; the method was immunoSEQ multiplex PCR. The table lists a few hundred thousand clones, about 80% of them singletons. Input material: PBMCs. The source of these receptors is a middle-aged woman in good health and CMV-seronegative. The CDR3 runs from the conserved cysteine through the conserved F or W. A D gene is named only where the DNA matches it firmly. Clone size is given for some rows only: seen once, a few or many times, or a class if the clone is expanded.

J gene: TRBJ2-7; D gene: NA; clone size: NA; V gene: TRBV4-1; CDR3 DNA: TGCGCCAGCAGCCAAGATTCAGGGACTGGTCCCTACGAGCAGTACTTC; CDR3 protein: CASSQDSGTGPYEQYF
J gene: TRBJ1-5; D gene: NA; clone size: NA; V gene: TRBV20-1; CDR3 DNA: TGCAGTGCCTCCAGGGGTGATCCCCAGCATTTT; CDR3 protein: CSASRGDPQHF
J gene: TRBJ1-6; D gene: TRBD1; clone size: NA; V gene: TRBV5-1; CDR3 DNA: TGCGCCAGCAGCTTGGGAAACAGACAGGGGCAATCACCCCTCCACTTT; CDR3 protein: CASSLGNRQGQSPLHF
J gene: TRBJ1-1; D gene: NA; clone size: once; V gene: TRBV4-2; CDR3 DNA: TGTGCCAGCAGCGCGAGCGAACGGACAACCGAAGCTTTCTTT; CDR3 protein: CASSASERTTEAFF
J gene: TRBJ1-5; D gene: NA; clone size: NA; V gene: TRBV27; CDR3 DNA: TGTGCCAGCAGTCTAACAGGGAATCGCAATCAGCCCCAGCATTTT; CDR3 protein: CASSLTGNRNQPQHF
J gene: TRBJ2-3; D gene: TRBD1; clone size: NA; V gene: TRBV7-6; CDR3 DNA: TGTGCCAGCAGCCTGGAGGACAGGTCAACAGATACGCAGTATTTT; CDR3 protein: CASSLEDRSTDTQYF
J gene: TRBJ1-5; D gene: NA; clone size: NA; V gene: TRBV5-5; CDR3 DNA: TGTGCCAGCAGCGCAGGGTTCAATCAGCCCCAGCATTTT; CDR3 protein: CASSAGFNQPQHF
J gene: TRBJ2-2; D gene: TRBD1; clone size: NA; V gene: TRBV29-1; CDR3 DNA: TGCAGCGTTGGGGTGAGGGGGCCGAACACCGGGGAGCTGTTTTTT; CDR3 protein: CSVGVRGPNTGELFF
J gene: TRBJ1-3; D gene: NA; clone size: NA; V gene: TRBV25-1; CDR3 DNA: TGTGCCAGCAGTGACACTCGGGTCTCGCTCTCTGGAAACACCATATATTTT; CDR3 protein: CASSDTRVSLSGNTIYF
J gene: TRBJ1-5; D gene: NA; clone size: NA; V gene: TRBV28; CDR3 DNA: TGTGCCAGCACTGAACAGGGACGGCCCCAGCATTTT; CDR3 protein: CASTEQGRPQHF
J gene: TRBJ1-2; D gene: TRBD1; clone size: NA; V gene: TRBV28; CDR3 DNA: TGTGCCAGCAGTTTTTGGGACAGGGGAGATGGCTACACCTTC; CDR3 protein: CASSFWDRGDGYTF
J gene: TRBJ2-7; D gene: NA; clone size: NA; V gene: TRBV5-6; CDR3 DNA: TGTGCCAGCAGCTTGCTTACAGCCCTTCACGAGCAGTACTTC; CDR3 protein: CASSLLTALHEQYF
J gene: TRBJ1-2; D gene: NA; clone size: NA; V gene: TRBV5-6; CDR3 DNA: TGTGCCAGCAGCTTGCTGGCAGAAAGCTACACCTTC; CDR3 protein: CASSLLAESYTF
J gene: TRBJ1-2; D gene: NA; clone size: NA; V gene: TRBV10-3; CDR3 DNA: TGTGCCATCAGTCCTCCGGGGGGGTCTTGGGATGGCTACACCTTC; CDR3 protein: CAISPPGGSWDGYTF
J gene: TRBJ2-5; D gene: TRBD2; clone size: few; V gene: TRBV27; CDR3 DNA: TGTGCCAGCAGTCCGGGGACTAGCGGAGAGACCCAGTACTTC; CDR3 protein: CASSPGTSGETQYF
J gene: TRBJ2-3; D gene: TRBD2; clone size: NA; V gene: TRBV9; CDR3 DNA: TGTGCCAGCAGCGTAGATAGCGGGGGCCGCACAGATACGCAGTATTTT; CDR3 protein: CASSVDSGGRTDTQYF
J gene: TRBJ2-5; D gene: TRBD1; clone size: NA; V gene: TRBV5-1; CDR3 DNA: TGCGCCAGCAGCTTGGATGCCAGGGGGCACGGGAAGACCCAGTACTTC; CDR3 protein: CASSLDARGHGKTQYF
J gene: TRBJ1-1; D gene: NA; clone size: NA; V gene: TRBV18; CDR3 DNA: TGTGCCAGCTCACCAACAGGGAAGGTGGGGATGAACACTGAAGCTTTCTTT; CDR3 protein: CASSPTGKVGMNTEAFF
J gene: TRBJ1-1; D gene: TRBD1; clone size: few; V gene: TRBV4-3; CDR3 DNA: TGCGCCAGCAGCCACAGACAGGGGGCGAGGACTGAAGCTTTCTTT; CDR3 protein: CASSHRQGARTEAFF
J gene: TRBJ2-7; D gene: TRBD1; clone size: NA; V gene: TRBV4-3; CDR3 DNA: TGCGCCAGCAGCTACACAGGGGGTTGGGAGCAGTACTTC; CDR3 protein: CASSYTGGWEQYF
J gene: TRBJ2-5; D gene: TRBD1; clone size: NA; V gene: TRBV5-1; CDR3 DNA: TGCGCCAGCAGCCTCGGACAGGGGGAGACCCAGTACTTC; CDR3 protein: CASSLGQGETQYF
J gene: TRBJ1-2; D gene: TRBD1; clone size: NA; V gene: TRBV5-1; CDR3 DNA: TGCGCCAGCAGCAAACAGGGGGAGTATGGCTACACCTTC; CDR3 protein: CASSKQGEYGYTF
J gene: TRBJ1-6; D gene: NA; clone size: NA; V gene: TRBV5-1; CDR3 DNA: TGCGCCAGCAGCTTGGATCCAGGGCTACCGGGCTCACCCCTCCACTTT; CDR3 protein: CASSLDPGLPGSPLHF
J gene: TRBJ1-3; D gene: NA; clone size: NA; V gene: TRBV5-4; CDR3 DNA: TGTGCCAGCAGCTTCAGGGGAGTCTCTGGAAACACCATATATTTT; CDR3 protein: CASSFRGVSGNTIYF
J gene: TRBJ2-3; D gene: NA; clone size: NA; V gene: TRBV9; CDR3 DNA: TGTGCCAGCAGCGTCGACAGGGAGGTTGATACGCAGTATTTT; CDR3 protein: CASSVDREVDTQYF
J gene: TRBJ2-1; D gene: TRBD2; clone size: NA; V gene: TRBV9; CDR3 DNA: TGTGCCAGCAGCAGCGGGGGGGCCCCCAACAATGAGCAGTTCTTC; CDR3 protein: CASSSGGAPNNEQFF
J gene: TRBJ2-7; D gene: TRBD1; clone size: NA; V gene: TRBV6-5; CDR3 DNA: TGTGCCAGCAGTCTGACAGGGCCTAGCTCCTACGAGCAGTACTTC; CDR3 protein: CASSLTGPSSYEQYF
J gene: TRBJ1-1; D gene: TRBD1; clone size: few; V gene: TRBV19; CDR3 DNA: TGTGCCAGTAACCGGGACAGGGATTCCACTGAAGCTTTCTTT; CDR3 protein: CASNRDRDSTEAFF
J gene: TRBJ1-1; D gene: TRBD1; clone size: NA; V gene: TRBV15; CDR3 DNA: TGTGCCACCAGCAGAGGGGACAGGGGTGAAGCTTTCTTT; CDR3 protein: CATSRGDRGEAFF
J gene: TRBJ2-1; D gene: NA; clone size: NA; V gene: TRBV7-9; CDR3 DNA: TGTGCCAGCAGCTTAGTCGTGTACAATGAGCAGTTCTTC; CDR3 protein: CASSLVVYNEQFF
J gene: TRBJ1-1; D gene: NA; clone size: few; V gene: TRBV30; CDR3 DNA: TGTGCCTGGAACCAGGGGCGGCTTACAGTTTTCTTT; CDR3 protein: CAWNQGRLTVFF
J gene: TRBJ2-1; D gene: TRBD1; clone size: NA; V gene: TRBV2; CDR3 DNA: TGTGCCAGCAGTGGACAGGGGGCGAGGAGGGGCGTTGAGCAGTTCTTC; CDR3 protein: CASSGQGARRGVEQFF
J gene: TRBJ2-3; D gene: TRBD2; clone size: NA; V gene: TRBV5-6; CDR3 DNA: TGTGCCAGCAGCTTTGGGACTAGCGGGGGAGATACGCAGTATTTT; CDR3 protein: CASSFGTSGGDTQYF
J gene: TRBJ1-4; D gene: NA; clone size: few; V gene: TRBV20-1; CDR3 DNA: TGCAGTGCCCACGAACCGGGGAAACTGTTTTTT; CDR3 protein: CSAHEPGKLFF
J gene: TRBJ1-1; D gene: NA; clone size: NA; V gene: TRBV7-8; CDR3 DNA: TGTGCCAGCAGCTTAGGACAGATGAACACTGAAGCTTTCTTT; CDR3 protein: CASSLGQMNTEAFF
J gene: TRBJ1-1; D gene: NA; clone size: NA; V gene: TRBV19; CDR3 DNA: TGTGCCAGTACGGCGGAAGGAGGGGCTGATGAAGCTTTCTTT; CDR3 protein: CASTAEGGADEAFF
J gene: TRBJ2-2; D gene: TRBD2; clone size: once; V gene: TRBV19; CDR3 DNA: TGTGCCAGTGGGTCGATAGCGGGGGGCACCGGGGAGCTGTTTTTT; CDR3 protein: CASGSIAGGTGELFF
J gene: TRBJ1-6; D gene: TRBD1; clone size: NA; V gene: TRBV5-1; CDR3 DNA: TGCGCCAGCAGCTTGGTCCCTACCGGGACAGGGTCCAATTCACCCCTCCACTTT; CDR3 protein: CASSLVPTGTGSNSPLHF
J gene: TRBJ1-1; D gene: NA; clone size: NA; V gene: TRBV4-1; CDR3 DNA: TGCGCCAGCAGCCAAGTGGGGGGTCTAAACACTGAAGCTTTCTTT; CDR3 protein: CASSQVGGLNTEAFF
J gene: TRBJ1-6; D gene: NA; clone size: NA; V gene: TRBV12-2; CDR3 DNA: TGTGCAAGTCGCTTAGCCGGGCTGACAGGTTCGAATAATTCACCCCTCCACTTT; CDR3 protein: CASRLAGLTGSNNSPLHF